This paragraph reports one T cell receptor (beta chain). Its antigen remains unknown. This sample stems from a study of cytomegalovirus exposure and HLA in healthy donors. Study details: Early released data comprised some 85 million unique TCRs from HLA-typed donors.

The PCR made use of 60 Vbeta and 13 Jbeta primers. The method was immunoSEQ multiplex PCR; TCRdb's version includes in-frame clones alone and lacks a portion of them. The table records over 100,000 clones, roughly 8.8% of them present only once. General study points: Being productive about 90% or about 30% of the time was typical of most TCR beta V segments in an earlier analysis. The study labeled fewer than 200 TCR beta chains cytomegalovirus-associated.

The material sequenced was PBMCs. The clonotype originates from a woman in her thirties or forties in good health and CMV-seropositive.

CDR3 DNA: TGCGCCAGCAGCTTTGGCGAAGAGGGCAGCGCTGAAGCTTTCTTT. It translates to CASSFGEEGSAEAFF. The J gene is TRBJ1-1, the V gene TRBV5-1, with unresolved D. There are 15 residues in the CDR3. Trimming removed 2 bases at V and 6 bases at J, with 17 bases between. Germline V gene lookup returns CDR1 SGHRS and CDR2 YFSETQ.